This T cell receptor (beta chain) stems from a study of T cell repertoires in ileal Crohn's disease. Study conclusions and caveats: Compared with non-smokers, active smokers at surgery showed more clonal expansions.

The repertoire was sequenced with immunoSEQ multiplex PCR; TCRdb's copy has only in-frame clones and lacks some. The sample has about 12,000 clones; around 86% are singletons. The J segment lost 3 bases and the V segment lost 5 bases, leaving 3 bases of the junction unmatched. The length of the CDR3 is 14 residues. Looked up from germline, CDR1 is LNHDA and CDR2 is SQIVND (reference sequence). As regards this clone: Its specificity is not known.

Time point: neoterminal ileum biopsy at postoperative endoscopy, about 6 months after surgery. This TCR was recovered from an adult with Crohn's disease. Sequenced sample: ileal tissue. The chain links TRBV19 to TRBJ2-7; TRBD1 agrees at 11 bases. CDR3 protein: CASSRTGGGYEQYF. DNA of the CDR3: TGTGCCAGTAGTCGGACAGGGGGCGGCTACGAGCAGTACTTC.